This T cell receptor beta chain was sequenced in a study of cytomegalovirus exposure and HLA in healthy donors. The study's findings and limits: According to reports, the classifier identified cytomegalovirus status with high specificity and sensitivity.

Profiling relied on immunoSEQ multiplex PCR, and the TCRdb table lists in-frame clones only, not all of them. The sample carries more than 85,000 clones, about 90% recorded once. It was the approximately 120-subject validation cohort, separate from the roughly 700-subject first cohort, to which the donors belonged. After removal of 6 bases from V and 7 bases from J, the junction contained 8 bases not matched to a gene. Germline lookup yields CDR1 MDHEN and CDR2 SYDVKM. CDR3 length: 16 residues. This clone appeared once. The antigen remains unidentified. This chain uses TRBV28 with TRBJ2-2, with TRBD2 matching 13 bases. Sequencing used PBMCs. The TCR comes from a woman aged 18-30 years in good health and CMV-seronegative. The CDR3 region has the DNA TGTGCCAGCAGCCCACTAGCGGGGGGGGAAGGCGGGGAGCTGTTTTTT. Translating it yields CASSPLAGGEGGELFF.